Listed below are T cell receptor beta chains from one sample, sequenced in a study of T cell responses to AZD1222 COVID-19 vaccine. Only in-frame clones appear in the TCRdb table, and some are missing; sequencing was by immunoSEQ multiplex PCR. The sample has more than 35,000 clones, over 75% seen once. The sequences come from peripheral blood, collected 28 days after the second dose of the MenACWY control vaccine. Receptor source: an adult who received the MenACWY meningococcal vaccine as a control. The CDR3 runs from the conserved cysteine through the conserved F or W. D genes are given only for firm matches. Part of the rows lack a size; the others show once, few, many or a class for expanded clones.

17,NA,TRBV7-8,NA,TRBJ1-6,CASSLGHMTGSLSPLHF,TGTGCCAGCAGCTTAGGACATATGACAGGTTCCCTTTCACCCCTCCACTTT
14,TRBD1,TRBV10-2,few,TRBJ1-2,CASSEIAGGHGYTF,TGCGCCAGCAGTGAGATCGCAGGGGGCCATGGCTACACCTTC
13,NA,TRBV12-3/TRBV12-4,NA,TRBJ1-1,CASSIGRHTEAFF,TGTGCCAGCAGCATAGGGAGGCACACTGAAGCTTTCTTT
13,TRBD1,TRBV19,NA,TRBJ1-2,CASSVDRGNGYTF,TGTGCCAGTAGTGTGGACAGGGGCAATGGCTACACCTTC
20,TRBD2,TRBV3-1/TRBV3-2,NA,TRBJ2-1,CASSLQWTSGRTSSYNEQFF,TGTGCCAGCAGCCTACAATGGACTAGCGGGAGGACGAGCTCCTACAATGAGCAGTTCTTC
17,TRBD1,TRBV4-1,NA,TRBJ2-3,CASSQQPRDRGTDTQYF,TGCGCCAGCAGCCAGCAGCCCCGGGACAGAGGCACAGATACGCAGTATTTT
11,NA,TRBV20-1,once,TRBJ2-5,CSVYTQETQYF,TGCAGTGTTTACACACAAGAGACCCAGTACTTC
14,NA,TRBV21-1,NA,TRBJ1-1,CASSKGAAYTEAFF,TGTGCCAGCAGCAAAGGGGCAGCCTACACTGAAGCTTTCTTT
16,NA,TRBV24-1,NA,TRBJ2-3,CATSDPGTPWEDTQYF,TGTGCCACCAGTGATCCCGGGACGCCATGGGAAGATACGCAGTATTTT
14,NA,TRBV6-5,NA,TRBJ1-1,CASSRQGMNTEAFF,TGTGCCAGCAGTCGTCAGGGGATGAACACTGAAGCTTTCTTT
13,NA,TRBV4-1,NA,TRBJ2-5,CASSQFPQETQYF,TGCGCCAGCAGCCAATTTCCTCAAGAGACCCAGTACTTC
13,NA,TRBV30,NA,TRBJ2-3,CACRVSHTDTQYF,TGTGCCTGCAGGGTCTCCCACACAGATACGCAGTATTTT
15,TRBD1,TRBV28,NA,TRBJ2-1,CASSFGDREFDEQFF,TGTGCCAGCAGTTTTGGAGACAGGGAGTTTGATGAGCAGTTCTTC
13,NA,TRBV30,few,TRBJ2-5,CAWSVGAKETQYF,TGTGCCTGGAGTGTAGGGGCTAAAGAGACCCAGTACTTC
16,NA,TRBV2,NA,TRBJ1-5,CASSELDSYSNQPQHF,TGTGCCAGCAGTGAACTGGACAGTTATAGCAATCAGCCCCAGCATTTT
14,NA,TRBV19,NA,TRBJ2-1,CASSIEAALGEQFF,TGTGCCAGTAGTATTGAGGCGGCCCTTGGGGAGCAGTTCTTC
11,NA,TRBV5-1,NA,TRBJ2-7,CASTLAGEQYF,TGCGCCAGCACCCTTGCGGGGGAGCAGTACTTC
13,NA,TRBV11-3,NA,TRBJ1-1,CASSFRVGTEAFF,TGTGCCAGCAGCTTCCGGGTCGGCACTGAAGCTTTCTTT
15,NA,TRBV30,NA,TRBJ2-7,CAWSVIGVRAYEQYF,TGTGCCTGGAGTGTAATCGGCGTCAGGGCCTACGAGCAGTACTTC
15,NA,TRBV3-1/TRBV3-2,NA,TRBJ2-3,CASSPYTGSTDTQYF,TGTGCCAGCAGCCCCTACACGGGAAGCACAGATACGCAGTATTTT
13,NA,TRBV3-1/TRBV3-2,NA,TRBJ1-5,CASSLADNQPQHF,TGTGCCAGCAGCCTCGCGGATAATCAGCCCCAGCATTTT
16,NA,TRBV5-1,NA,TRBJ1-6,CASSLGGQGNNSPLHF,TGCGCCAGCAGCTTGGGCGGGCAGGGAAATAATTCACCCCTCCACTTT
14,NA,TRBV7-9,NA,TRBJ2-5,CASSLATPKETQYF,TGTGCCAGCAGCTTAGCGACACCTAAAGAGACCCAGTACTTC
13,NA,TRBV11-2,NA,TRBJ1-5,CASSLSGNQPQHF,TGTGCCAGCAGCTTAAGCGGCAATCAGCCCCAGCATTTT
14,NA,TRBV9,NA,TRBJ2-7,CASGPGQRTYEQYF,TGTGCCAGCGGCCCCGGACAGAGAACCTACGAGCAGTACTTC
16,NA,TRBV7-9,few,TRBJ2-3,CASSLGAGTITDTQYF,TGTGCCAGCAGCTTAGGGGCCGGGACGATAACAGATACGCAGTATTTT
12,TRBD1,TRBV28,NA,TRBJ1-4,CASSLSDRELFF,TGTGCCAGCAGTTTATCGGACAGGGAACTGTTTTTT
12,TRBD1,TRBV10-3,NA,TRBJ1-1,CATRQGDTEAFF,TGTGCCACAAGACAGGGTGACACTGAAGCTTTCTTT
15,NA,TRBV7-6,NA,TRBJ1-1,CASSLGGTMNTEAFF,TGTGCCAGCAGCTTAGGAGGGACAATGAACACTGAAGCTTTCTTT
13,TRBD1,TRBV5-6,NA,TRBJ2-1,CAGSDRNHNEQFF,TGTGCCGGATCGGACAGGAACCACAATGAGCAGTTCTTC
15,NA,TRBV3-1/TRBV3-2,NA,TRBJ1-5,CASSSKRGGNQPQHF,TGTGCCAGCAGCTCCAAAAGGGGAGGCAATCAGCCCCAGCATTTT
15,TRBD2,TRBV6-6,few,TRBJ2-7,CASSSGLVGAYEQYF,TGTGCCAGCAGTTCTGGACTAGTCGGTGCCTACGAGCAGTACTTC
14,TRBD2,TRBV29-1,NA,TRBJ2-3,CSVDVGLAGTHWYF,TGCAGCGTTGATGTGGGGCTAGCGGGAACGCACTGGTATTTT
13,NA,TRBV30,NA,TRBJ1-5,CAWSRVGDQPQHF,TGTGCCTGGAGCCGGGTTGGGGATCAGCCCCAGCATTTT
14,NA,TRBV5-1,NA,TRBJ1-1,CASSSGRGNTEAFF,TGCGCCAGCAGCTCAGGTCGGGGGAACACTGAAGCTTTCTTT
15,NA,TRBV9,NA,TRBJ1-5,CASSPAGGTHQPQHF,TGTGCCAGCAGCCCCGCCGGGGGGACGCATCAGCCCCAGCATTTT
14,NA,TRBV5-1,NA,TRBJ1-4,CASTEGTTNEKLFF,TGCGCCAGCACAGAGGGCACAACTAATGAAAAACTGTTTTTT
15,TRBD1,TRBV15,NA,TRBJ1-1,CATSRARGTVLEAFF,TGTGCCACCAGCAGAGCCAGGGGGACGGTACTTGAAGCTTTCTTT
14,NA,TRBV20-1,few,TRBJ1-4,CSASLGATNEKLFF,TGCAGTGCTAGTTTGGGGGCAACTAATGAAAAACTGTTTTTT
14,NA,TRBV19,NA,TRBJ1-3,CASSISASGNTIYF,TGTGCCAGTAGTATATCGGCATCTGGAAACACCATATATTTT
13,NA,TRBV2,NA,TRBJ1-5,CASMGLGGQPQHF,TGTGCCAGCATGGGGCTAGGGGGTCAGCCCCAGCATTTT
12,NA,TRBV7-2,NA,TRBJ1-1,CASSPGVTEAFF,TGTGCCAGCAGCCCAGGAGTCACTGAAGCTTTCTTT